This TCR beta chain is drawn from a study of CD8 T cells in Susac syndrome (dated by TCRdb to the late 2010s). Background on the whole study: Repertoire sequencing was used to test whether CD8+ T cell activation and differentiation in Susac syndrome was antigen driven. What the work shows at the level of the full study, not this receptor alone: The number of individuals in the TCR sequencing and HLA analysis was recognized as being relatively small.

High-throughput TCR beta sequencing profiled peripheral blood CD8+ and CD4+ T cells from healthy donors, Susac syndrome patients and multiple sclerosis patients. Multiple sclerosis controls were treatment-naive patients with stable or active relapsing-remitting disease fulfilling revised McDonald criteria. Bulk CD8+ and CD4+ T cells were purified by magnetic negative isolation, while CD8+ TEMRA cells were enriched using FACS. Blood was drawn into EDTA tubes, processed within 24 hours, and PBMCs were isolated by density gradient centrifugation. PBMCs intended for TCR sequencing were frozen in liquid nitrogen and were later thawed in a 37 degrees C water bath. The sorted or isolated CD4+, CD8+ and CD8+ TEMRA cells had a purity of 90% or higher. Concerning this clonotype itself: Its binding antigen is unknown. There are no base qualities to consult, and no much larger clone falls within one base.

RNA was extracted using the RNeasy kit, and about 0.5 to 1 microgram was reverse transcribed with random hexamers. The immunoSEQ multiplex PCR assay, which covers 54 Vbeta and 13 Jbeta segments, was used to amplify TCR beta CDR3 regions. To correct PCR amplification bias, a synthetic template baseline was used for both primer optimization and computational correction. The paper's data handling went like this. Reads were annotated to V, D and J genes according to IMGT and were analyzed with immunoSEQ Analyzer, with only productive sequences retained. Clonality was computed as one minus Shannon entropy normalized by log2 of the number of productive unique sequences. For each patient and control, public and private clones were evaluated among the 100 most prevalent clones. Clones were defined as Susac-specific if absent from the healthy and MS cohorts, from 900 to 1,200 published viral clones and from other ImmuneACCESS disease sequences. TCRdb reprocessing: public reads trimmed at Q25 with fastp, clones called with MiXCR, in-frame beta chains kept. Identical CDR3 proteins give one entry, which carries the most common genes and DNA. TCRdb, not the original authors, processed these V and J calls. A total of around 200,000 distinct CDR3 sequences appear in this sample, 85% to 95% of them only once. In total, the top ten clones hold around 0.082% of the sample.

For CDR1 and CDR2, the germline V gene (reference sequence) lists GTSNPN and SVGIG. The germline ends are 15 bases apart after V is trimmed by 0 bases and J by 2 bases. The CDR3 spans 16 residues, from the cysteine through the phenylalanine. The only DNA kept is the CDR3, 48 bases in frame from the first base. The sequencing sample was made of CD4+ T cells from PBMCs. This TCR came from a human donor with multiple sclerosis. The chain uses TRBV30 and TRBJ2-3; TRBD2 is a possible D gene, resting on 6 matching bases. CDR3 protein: CAWSVLPGRDTDTQYF. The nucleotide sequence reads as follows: TGTGCCTGGAGTGTACTCCCCGGGCGGGACACAGATACGCAGTATTTT.